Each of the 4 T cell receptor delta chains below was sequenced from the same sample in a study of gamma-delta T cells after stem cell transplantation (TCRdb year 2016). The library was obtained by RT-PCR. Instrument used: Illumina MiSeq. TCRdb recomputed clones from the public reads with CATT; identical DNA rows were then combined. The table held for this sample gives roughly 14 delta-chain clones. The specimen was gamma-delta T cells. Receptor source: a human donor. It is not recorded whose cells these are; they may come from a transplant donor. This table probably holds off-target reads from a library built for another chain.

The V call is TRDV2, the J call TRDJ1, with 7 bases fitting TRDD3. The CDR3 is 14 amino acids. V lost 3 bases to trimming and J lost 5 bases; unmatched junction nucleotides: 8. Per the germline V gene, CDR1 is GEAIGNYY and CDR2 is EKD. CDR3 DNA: TGTGCCTGTGACCCCCTGGGGGCCCTTGATAAACTCATCTTT. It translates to CACDPLGALDKLIF.

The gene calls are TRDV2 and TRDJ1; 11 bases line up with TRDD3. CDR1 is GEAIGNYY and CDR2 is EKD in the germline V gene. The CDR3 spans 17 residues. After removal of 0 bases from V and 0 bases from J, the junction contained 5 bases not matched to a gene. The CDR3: CACDTPGGYPNTDKLIF. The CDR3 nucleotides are TGTGCCTGTGACACCCCTGGGGGATACCCTAACACCGATAAACTCATCTTT.

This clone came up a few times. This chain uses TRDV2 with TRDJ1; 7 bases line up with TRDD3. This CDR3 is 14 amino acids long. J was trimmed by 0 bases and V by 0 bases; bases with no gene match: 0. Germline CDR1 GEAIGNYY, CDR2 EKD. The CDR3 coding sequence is TGTGCCTGTGACACCGGGGGATACACCGATAAACTCATCTTT. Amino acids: CACDTGGYTDKLIF.

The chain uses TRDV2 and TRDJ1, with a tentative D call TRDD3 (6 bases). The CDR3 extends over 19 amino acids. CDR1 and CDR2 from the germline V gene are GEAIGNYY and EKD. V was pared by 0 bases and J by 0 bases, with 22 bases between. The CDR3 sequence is CACDTVALLGNRYTDKLIF. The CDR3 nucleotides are TGTGCCTGTGACACCGTCGCCCTACTGGGAAACCGGTACACCGATAAACTCATCTTT.